The clone carrying this T cell receptor beta chain was recorded only once. Its antigen is unknown. This record belongs to a study of cytomegalovirus exposure and HLA in healthy donors. PCR was performed using 60 Vbeta and 13 Jbeta primers. TCRdb's copy holds only in-frame clones and misses some; the assay was immunoSEQ multiplex PCR. The repertoire holds under 150,000 clones, with 65% to 80% as singletons. Germline trimming cut 7 bases from V and 5 bases from J; bases unmatched to any gene: 12. From germline, CDR1 is SGHAT and CDR2 FQNNGV. The CDR3 consists of 15 residues. Whole-study findings and limits: The study labeled more than 150 TCR beta chains cytomegalovirus-associated.

This chain links TRBV11-2 with TRBJ2-7; 9 nucleotides match TRBD1. Sequencing was performed on PBMCs. This sequence was found in a woman between 40 and 50 years old in good health and CMV-seronegative. CDR3 residues: CASTEPGTGPNEQYF. The DNA of the CDR3 is TGTGCCAGCACCGAACCCGGGACAGGGCCCAACGAGCAGTACTTC.